A single sample is the source of the 23 T cell receptor beta chains below, sequenced in a study of T-cell memory formation after mild COVID-19. TCRdb analysed the 5' RACE reads with MiXCR anew, one entry per CDR3 protein. The data contain about 350,000 distinct CDR3 sequences, roughly an eighth of them singletons. Input material: PBMCs or a T cell subset sorted from them (not recorded which). The source of these receptors is a man aged 18 to 29 who had mild COVID-19 (a few samples of this study predate the infection). Cell type and time point are not known.

This clonotype was recorded at least ten times. The rearrangement links TRBV4-1 to TRBJ2-7; TRBD2 aligns across 7 bases. The CDR3 is 12 amino acids. V lost 1 base, J lost 6 bases, and 0 bases stayed unmatched. CDR1 MGHRA and CDR2 YSYEKL come from the germline V gene. As DNA, the CDR3 is TGCGCCAGCAGCCAAGGGGGGGGCGAGCAGTACGTC. Its protein product is CASSQGGGEQYV.

In this sample, this clonotype turned up a few times. The rearrangement joins TRBV4-3 to TRBJ1-5; D unresolved. CDR1 and CDR2 (germline): LGHNA, YSLEER. The CDR3 is made up of 15 amino acids. V was cut by 0 bases and J by 6 bases, with 12 bases left in between. CDR3 residues: CASSQDIRDGQPQHF. DNA for the CDR3: TGCGCCAGCAGCCAAGATATCCGGGATGGTCAGCCCCAGCATTTT.

V usage is TRBV27 and J usage is TRBJ2-1; D gene uncertain. Trimming cost V 0 bases and J 4 bases, with 4 bases left between them. The CDR3 has 13 residues. The germline CDR1 and CDR2 sequences are MNHEY and SMNVEV (reference sequence). This chain's CDR3 is CASSLSEYNEQFF. The DNA of the CDR3 is TGTGCCAGCAGTTTATCTGAGTACAATGAGCAGTTCTTC.

This clonotype appeared a few times. V usage is TRBV5-6 and J usage is TRBJ2-1; TRBD2 aligns across 14 bases. Germline lookup yields CDR1 SGHDT and CDR2 YYEEEE. Trimming removed 4 bases from V and 0 bases from J; junction bases left unmatched: 9. The length of the CDR3 is 19 residues. Here the CDR3 DNA reads TGTGCCAGCAGCCCGGGACTAGCGGGGGCCGCAATCTCCTACAATGAGCAGTTCTTC. Its protein is CASSPGLAGAAISYNEQFF.

In nucleotides, the CDR3 is TGCAGTGCTAGCTCGGGGTATCCGGACTACGAGCAGTACTTC. Protein sequence: CSASSGYPDYEQYF. The chain is built from TRBV20-1 and TRBJ2-7; the D gene is possibly TRBD2 (5 bases). V was pared by 3 bases and J by 3 bases, with 15 bases between. The CDR3 has 14 residues. Germline CDR1 and CDR2: DFQATT and SNEGSKA (reference sequence).

The chain carries TRBV4-1 and TRBJ2-5; 9 bases align to TRBD1. The CDR3 is made up of 18 amino acids. Trimming removed 0 bases from V and 5 bases from J; junction bases left unmatched: 13. Germline V CDR1 and CDR2: MGHRA, YSYEKL. The CDR3 nucleotides read TGCGCCAGCAGCCAAGACGGGACAGGGAACGTTGTAGACGAGACCCAGTACTTC. Translating it yields CASSQDGTGNVVDETQYF.

This clonotype was seen many times. This chain joins TRBV6-1 and TRBJ2-5; no clear D gene. V was clipped by 0 bases and J by 4 bases, with 3 bases between them. The germline CDR1 and CDR2 sequences are MNHNS and SASEGT. The CDR3 sequence is 12 residues long. The CDR3 sequence: CASSEALETQYF. The CDR3 bases are TGTGCCAGCAGTGAAGCTTTAGAGACCCAGTACTTC.

The chain has TRBV11-2 and TRBJ2-1; tentative D call: TRBD1 (5 bases). This CDR3 comprises 13 residues. CDR1 SGHAT and CDR2 FQNNGV come from the germline V gene. With 3 bases removed from V and 8 bases from J, the gap between germline ends came to 11 bases. The CDR3 loop reads CASSLGRVYEQFF. The CDR3 DNA follows: TGTGCCAGCAGCTTGGGCAGGGTTTATGAGCAGTTCTTC. The variable domain in full, completed from reference TRBV11-2 and TRBJ2-1, reads EAGVAQSPRYKIIEKRQSVAFWCNPISGHATLYWYQQILGQGPKLLIQFQNNGVVDDSQLPKDRFSAERLKGVDSTLKIQPAKLEDSAVYLCASSLGRVYEQFFGPGTRLTVL.

This clonotype has a count of ten or more. The chain uses TRBV28 and TRBJ2-7; 9 positions match TRBD1. The CDR3 has 15 residues. Losses at the gene ends were 3 bases for V and 3 bases for J; bases not matched to a gene: 6. Germline loops: CDR1 MDHEN, CDR2 SYDVKM. This CDR3 reads CASSLPGQGIYEQYF. CDR3 nucleotides: TGTGCCAGCAGTTTGCCCGGACAGGGGATCTACGAGCAGTACTTC.

CDR3 nucleotide sequence: TGCGCCAGCAGCCAAGATCGCCCAACCTGGGCAGACAACAATGAGCAGTTCTTC. It codes for CASSQDRPTWADNNEQFF. The V and J genes are TRBV4-3 and TRBJ2-1, with unresolved D. V lost 0 bases and J lost 5, with 20 bases in between. CDR1 is LGHNA and CDR2 is YSLEER in the germline V gene. CDR3 length: 18 residues.

This clonotype was recorded a few times. The rearrangement links TRBV5-1 to TRBJ1-1; D might be TRBD1 (5 bases). The germline V and J ends were trimmed by 4 bases and 8 bases, with 9 bases remaining between them. This CDR3 is 11 amino acids long. Germline V gives CDR1 SGHRS, CDR2 YFSETQ. The CDR3 region is CASSVRTEAFF. As DNA, the CDR3 is TGCGCCAGCAGCGTACGGACAGAAGCTTTCTTT.

Many counts were recorded for this clonotype. This chain connects TRBV6-2 or TRBV6-3 to TRBJ1-1; no definite D call. Germline loops: CDR1 MNHEY, CDR2 SVGEGT. The V gene lost 7 bases and the J gene lost 1 base, with 10 bases spanning the gap. CDR3 length equals 13 residues. The CDR3 DNA reads TGTGCCAGCATAACAGAACCGAACACTGAAGCTTTCTTT. Its protein is CASITEPNTEAFF.

This clonotype has only a few counts. The CDR3 coding sequence is TGTGCCAGCAGCGTAGAGGGGCGGGAGCCCCAGCATTTT. Amino acids: CASSVEGREPQHF. The chain is built from TRBV9 and TRBJ1-5; maybe TRBD1 (5 bases). Per the germline V gene, CDR1 is SGDLS and CDR2 is YYNGEE. This CDR3 region has 13 residues. V dropped 0 bases and J dropped 8 bases, with 9 bases sitting between them.

The V call is TRBV7-8, the J call TRBJ1-6; TRBD1 matches 7 bases. The CDR3 extends over 15 amino acids. Trimming removed 5 bases from V and 10 bases from J; junction bases left unmatched: 11. In germline, CDR1 is SGHVS, CDR2 FQNEAQ. The CDR3 loop is CASSGTGTVGSPLHF. The DNA of the CDR3 is TGTGCCAGCAGCGGAACCGGGACAGTCGGCTCACCCCTCCACTTT.

There are a few counts of this clonotype. V and J are TRBV10-3 and TRBJ2-3, with 7 bases matching TRBD2. Germline V gives CDR1 ENHRY, CDR2 SYGVKD. V shed 4 bases, J shed 2 bases, and the junction held 6 bases outside the gene matches. There are 15 residues in the CDR3. CDR3 nucleotides: TGTGCCATCAGTGGATTTCTAGCGGACACAGATACGCAGTATTTT. This encodes CAISGFLADTDTQYF.

In its sample, this clonotype was seen a few times. The gene calls are TRBV12-5 and TRBJ2-7, with a tentative D call TRBD1 (6 bases). Looked up from germline, CDR1 is LGHNT and CDR2 is FRNRAP. This CDR3 region has 12 residues. V was clipped by 6 bases and J by 6 bases, with 12 bases between them. CDR3 amino acids: CASGLQGREQYV. In DNA, the CDR3 is TGTGCTAGTGGACTACAGGGTCGCGAGCAGTACGTC.

This clonotype showed up just a few times. V gene TRBV5-1 combines with J gene TRBJ2-4, with 14 bases matching TRBD2. V lost 3 bases and J lost 7; bases outside the gene matches: 3. Germline CDR1 is SGHRS and CDR2 is YFSETQ. The CDR3 totals 15 residues. Here the CDR3 DNA reads TGCGCCAGCAGCTCGGGACTAGCGGGGGTTAACATTCAGTACTTC. Its protein is CASSSGLAGVNIQYF.

V is TRBV6-5 and J is TRBJ2-3; D remains ambiguous. The CDR3 is 15 residues long. CDR1 MNHEY and CDR2 SVGAGI come from the germline V gene. V was cut by 0 bases and J by 2 bases, with 9 bases left in between. In DNA form, the CDR3 reads TGTGCCAGCAGTTACTCGGACCAATCCACAGATACGCAGTATTTT. It encodes CASSYSDQSTDTQYF.

The gene calls are TRBV6-4 and TRBJ2-7; TRBD1 matches 7 bases. The CDR3 consists of 13 residues. Germline values: CDR1 MRHNA, CDR2 SNTAGT. V shed 6 bases and J 4 bases; nucleotides not matched to a gene: 6. The CDR3 loop is CASRTGTRYEQYF. The CDR3 region has the DNA TGTGCCAGCAGGACAGGGACCCGGTACGAGCAGTACTTC.

The J gene is TRBJ2-1, the V gene TRBV29-1; no reliable D call. V shed 3 bases and J shed 4 bases, with 7 bases lying between them. The CDR3 totals 12 residues. Germline loops: CDR1 SQVTM, CDR2 ANQGSEA. The CDR3 sequence is CSVDGYYNEQFF. The CDR3 DNA follows: TGCAGCGTTGATGGTTATTACAATGAGCAGTTCTTC.

This chain joins TRBV20-1 and TRBJ2-7; 10 nucleotides match TRBD2. Unmatched junction bases numbered 2, after V lost 0 bases and J lost 0 bases. The CDR3 has 15 residues. Germline V lookup: CDR1 DFQATT, CDR2 SNEGSKA (reference sequence). The chain's CDR3 is CSAREGTSASYEQYF. The DNA for the CDR3 is TGCAGTGCTAGAGAAGGGACTAGCGCCTCCTACGAGCAGTACTTC.

This rearrangement joins TRBV5-8 to TRBJ2-7; possible D gene TRBD2, 6 bases. The ends were cut back, 6 bases at V and 2 bases at J, with 12 bases in the middle. The CDR3 loop spans 13 amino acids. Per germline, CDR1 SGHTS and CDR2 YDEGEE. The DNA for the CDR3 is TGTGCCAGCACGGGGAGGAAAACCTACGAGCAGTACGTC. As protein: CASTGRKTYEQYV.

This clonotype has a handful of counts. This chain connects TRBV5-4 to TRBJ2-3; 11 bases fit TRBD2. The junction had 3 bases not matched to a gene; V was cut back by 0 bases and J by 3 bases. The CDR3 contains 16 residues. CDR1 SGHNT and CDR2 YYREEE come from the germline V gene (reference sequence). The CDR3 coding sequence is TGTGCCAGCAGCTTGGAATTAGCGGGGGGGACAGATACGCAGTATTTT. Translation gives CASSLELAGGTDTQYF. Drawing the rest from reference TRBV5-4 and TRBJ2-3, the complete variable domain is ETGVTQSPTHLIKTRGQQVTLRCSSQSGHNTVSWYQQALGQGPQFIFQYYREEENGRGNFPPRFSGLQFPNYSSELNVNALELDDSALYLCASSLELAGGTDTQYFGPGTRLTVL.